This T cell receptor (beta chain) was profiled in a study of naive and memory T cell subsets. An oligonucleotide containing a UMI was ligated to the 3' end of TCR cDNA. Whole blood, 2 to 2.5 ml, came from adult healthy volunteers. With 7 bases removed from V and 8 bases from J, the gap between germline ends came to 17 bases. The germline V gene has CDR1 SQVTM and CDR2 ANQGSEA. This CDR3 has 12 amino acids. Ligated cDNA underwent four rounds of PCR with nested alpha and beta constant region primers and SP2. TCRdb reprocessed the 5' RACE reads via MiXCR and lists one record per CDR3 protein. The table includes 30,000 or so distinct CDR3 sequences, over 15% detected once. Many counts were recorded for this clonotype. The antigen is unknown. Findings of the study overall: Potentially, T cell activation and differentiation skew this RNA-based measurement.

The V call is TRBV29-1, the J call TRBJ1-1; perhaps TRBD1 as D (6 bases). The sequence derives from a female donor in good health. CDR3 sequence (DNA): TGCAGCGGACTAACAGGGCCTTACGAAGCTTTCTTT. Translated, it gives CSGLTGPYEAFF.